Listed below are T cell receptor beta chains from one sample, sequenced in a study of blood T cell repertoires in COVID-19. Sequencing was performed with immunoSEQ multiplex PCR; in TCRdb, only in-frame clones are kept and a portion is missing. The sample has roughly 250,000 clones, roughly 91% seen once. Sequencing was done on a sample of PBMCs or T cells enriched from blood (not recorded which). All receptors come from a man aged 35-49 years who had recovered from COVID-19. CDR3s include the opening cysteine and the closing phenylalanine or tryptophan. A D gene is named only where the DNA matches it firmly. Rows may omit the clone size; those that give it use once, few, many or a size class.

>-|TRBV28|TRBD1|TRBJ1-2
TGTGCCAGCCGAATGGACAGGGGAGGCTACACCTTC
CASRMDRGGYTF
>-|TRBV6-4|TRBD1|TRBJ1-4
TGTGCCAGCAGTGAAACTCCGTCGGGACAGGGTCTTGGGAAACTGTTTTTT
CASSETPSGQGLGKLFF
>once|TRBV5-1|TRBD1|TRBJ2-5
TGCGCCAGCAGCCTGGCGGACAGGGGCCAAGAGACCCAGTACTTC
CASSLADRGQETQYF
>-|TRBV7-2|TRBD1|TRBJ2-5
TGTGCCAGCAGCACCCAAAGGGGGCCCCAAGAGACCCAGTACTTC
CASSTQRGPQETQYF
>-|TRBV10-3|-|TRBJ2-3
TGTGCCATCAGAGTAAACCTGGGGGCCACAGATACGCAGTATTTT
CAIRVNLGATDTQYF
>-|TRBV20-1|-|TRBJ2-3
TGCAGTGCCCAGGGAGGAGATACGCAGTATTTT
CSAQGGDTQYF
>-|TRBV27|-|TRBJ1-4
TGTGCCAGCAGTACCCGACAGTCAACTAATGAAAAACTGTTTTTT
CASSTRQSTNEKLFF
>-|TRBV27|TRBD2|TRBJ2-5
TGTGCCAGCAGTCCTCGGACTAGCTGGGACCAAGAGACCCAGTACTTC
CASSPRTSWDQETQYF
>-|TRBV5-6|-|TRBJ2-5
TGTGCCAGCAGCTTGTTCGCGGGGTGGGTCGGAGAGACCCAGTACTTC
CASSLFAGWVGETQYF
>-|TRBV6-5|-|TRBJ2-1
TGTGCCAGCACCCAAGACAGTCCCTACAATGAGCAGTTCTTC
CASTQDSPYNEQFF
>-|TRBV10-3|-|TRBJ1-5
TGTGCCATCAGTGAGTCTGACAGCCGTAATCAGCCCCAGCATTTT
CAISESDSRNQPQHF
>-|TRBV11-2|-|TRBJ2-1
TGTGCCAGCAGTTTGCGACTAGTTCGGGACAATGAGCAGTTCTTC
CASSLRLVRDNEQFF
>-|TRBV6-2/TRBV6-3|-|TRBJ2-7
TGTGCCAGCAGTTACTCTCAAGGACAAGGACCCTACGAGCAGTACTTC
CASSYSQGQGPYEQYF
>-|TRBV3-1/TRBV3-2|TRBD1|TRBJ1-1
TGTGCCAGCAGCCCGGAGCAGGGGGTATGGTCTGAAGCTTTCTTT
CASSPEQGVWSEAFF
>few|TRBV28|-|TRBJ1-5
TGTGCCAGCCGGCCCGGGGAGGGCTATCAGCCCCAGCATTTT
CASRPGEGYQPQHF
>-|TRBV5-4|-|TRBJ1-1
TGTGCCAGCAGCTTAGACAGGTCCCTCACTGAAGCTTTCTTT
CASSLDRSLTEAFF
>-|TRBV29-1|-|TRBJ1-1
TGCAGCGTTGGTCAGGGTGCGAACACTGAAGCTTTCTTT
CSVGQGANTEAFF
>once|TRBV18|-|TRBJ2-5
TGTGCCAGCTCACCACTAGGACAGAATCAAGAGACCCAGTACTTC
CASSPLGQNQETQYF
>-|TRBV9|TRBD2|TRBJ2-3
TGTGCCAGCAGCCCTAATAAACGGACTAGCGGGGAGAGCACAGATACGCAGTATTTT
CASSPNKRTSGESTDTQYF
>-|TRBV6-5|-|TRBJ2-2
TGTGCCAGCAGTTACGTCGGGGGAACGAGGGAGCTGTTTTTT
CASSYVGGTRELFF
>-|TRBV19|TRBD2|TRBJ2-6
TGTGCCAGTAGTAGCCTAGCGGGGGGCTCTGGGGCCAACGTCCTGACTTTC
CASSSLAGGSGANVLTF
>-|TRBV6-5|-|TRBJ1-3
TGTGCCAGCAACGAGATCGGGATGCAGGGAAACACCATATATTTT
CASNEIGMQGNTIYF
>once|TRBV19|-|TRBJ2-7
TGTGCCAGTAGTATAGAGACTAGTTGGGGACGAGACGAGCAGTACTTC
CASSIETSWGRDEQYF
>once|TRBV5-8|-|TRBJ2-7
TGTGCCAGCAGCTTGCTGGCCAACTCCTACGAGCAGTACTTC
CASSLLANSYEQYF
>-|TRBV30|-|TRBJ1-2
TGTGCCTGGAAGGCAGGAACGGCCTATGGCTACACCTTC
CAWKAGTAYGYTF
>-|TRBV9|TRBD2|TRBJ2-2
TGTGCCAGCAGCGTAGGTCGCGGGGGGAACACCGGGGAGCTGTTTTTT
CASSVGRGGNTGELFF
>-|TRBV7-3|TRBD2|TRBJ2-1
TGTGCCAGCAGCCGCGGGAGCGGTGAGCAGTTCTTC
CASSRGSGEQFF
>-|TRBV19|-|TRBJ2-5
TGTGCCAGTAGTCCCGACTCGCAGGGTTTTGAGACCCAGTACTTC
CASSPDSQGFETQYF
>-|TRBV6-5|-|TRBJ2-7
TGTGCCAGCAGTTACTCGGGGCCAGGGCGGACCTACGAGCAGTACTTC
CASSYSGPGRTYEQYF
>-|TRBV6-5|TRBD1|TRBJ1-3
TGTGCCAGCAGAACAGGGGTGGGAAACACCATATATTTT
CASRTGVGNTIYF
>-|TRBV9|TRBD2|TRBJ2-3
TGTGCCAGCAGCGAACCTCGAACTTCTAGCGGGATTACAGATACGCAGTATTTT
CASSEPRTSSGITDTQYF
>-|TRBV6-5|TRBD1|TRBJ2-7
TGTGCCAGCAGGGGAGTGACAGGGTTCTCCTACGAGCAGTACTTC
CASRGVTGFSYEQYF
>-|TRBV11-3|-|TRBJ2-3
TGTGCCAGCAGCTTTTTATTACTGGAGGGCTTCACAGATACGCAGTATTTT
CASSFLLLEGFTDTQYF
>-|TRBV5-1|-|TRBJ1-1
TGCGCCAGCAGCTTGGGGCCAGGCCAGAACACTGAAGCTTTCTTT
CASSLGPGQNTEAFF
>-|TRBV18|-|TRBJ1-1
TGTGCCAGCTCACCCGGGGTGAACACTGAAGCTTTCTTT
CASSPGVNTEAFF
>-|TRBV4-1|-|TRBJ1-2
TGCGCCAGCAGACCTACCGGGACACGGGGCTACACCTTC
CASRPTGTRGYTF
>once|TRBV6-2/TRBV6-3|TRBD1|TRBJ2-1
TGTGCCAGCAGTTTCCAGGGGGCTTTGGATGAGCAGTTCTTC
CASSFQGALDEQFF
>-|TRBV29-1|-|TRBJ2-3
TGCAGCGTTCCACCGCGCGGGGAGGTCACAGATACGCAGTATTTT
CSVPPRGEVTDTQYF
>-|TRBV18|-|TRBJ1-1
TGTGCCAGCTCAAACAGCCCGAACACTGAAGCTTTCTTT
CASSNSPNTEAFF